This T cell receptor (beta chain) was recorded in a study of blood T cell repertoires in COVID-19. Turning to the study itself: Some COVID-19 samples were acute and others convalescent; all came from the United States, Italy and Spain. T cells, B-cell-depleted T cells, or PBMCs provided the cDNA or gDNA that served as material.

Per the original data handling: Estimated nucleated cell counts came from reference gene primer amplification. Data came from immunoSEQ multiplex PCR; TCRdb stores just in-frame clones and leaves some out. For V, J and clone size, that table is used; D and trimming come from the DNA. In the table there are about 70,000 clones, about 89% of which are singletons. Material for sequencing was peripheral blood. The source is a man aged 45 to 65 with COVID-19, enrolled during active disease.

In nucleotides, the CDR3 is TGTGCCAGCAGCCCCAGGCCCCTAGCGGGAGTTACGCAGTATTTT. It is translated as CASSPRPLAGVTQYF. This chain joins TRBV3-1 (or the pseudogene TRBV3-2) and TRBJ2-3; 10 positions match TRBD2. The CDR3 consists of 15 residues. Per germline, CDR1 LGHDT and CDR2 YNNKEL (reference sequence). The V and J ends lost 4 bases and 8 bases, in that order; junction bases with no gene match: 9.